This T cell receptor (beta chain) originates from a study of blood T cell repertoires in COVID-19 (TCRdb year 2020). Context from the whole study: Collaborator samples came from the United States, Italy and Spain and covered acute and convalescent phases of COVID-19. The prospective study material was composed of cDNA or gDNA derived from T cells, B-cell-depleted T cells, or PBMCs. Subjects who had been exposed to COVID-19, were actively infected with it, or had recovered from it provided the deeply sampled blood TCRbeta repertoires that made up the dataset. The repertoires were made available in a free public database intended to serve as a resource for research on the immune response to SARS-CoV-2. Samples were obtained from the ongoing ImmuneRACE study (first 160 participants) and from about 1,300 subjects provided by 6 global collaborators. Sample metadata almost always included a de-identified subject ID, COVID-19 status, age in years and sex. Where HLA class I and class II types were available, the types were taken from metadata supplied by the sample provider, not from assay-based typing. Overall study outcomes, separate from this receptor: How much clinical and demographic metadata was included differed by source and by participant, and the metadata was provided uncurated.

V is cut by 0 bases and J by 4 bases, and the space between the germline ends is 10 bases. Looking up the germline V gene (reference sequence) yields CDR1 LNHDA and CDR2 SQIVND. From its cysteine to its phenylalanine, the CDR3 spans 14 amino acids. The read is trimmed to its CDR3 DNA, 42 bases read in frame from base 1. With regard to this clone: This clone's antigen is unknown. No much larger clone exists at a distance of one base, and base qualities are not known.

The collaborating institutions used their own protocols to collect whole blood in K2EDTA tubes. For TCRbeta analysis, collaborators shipped samples in one of three forms: frozen whole blood, isolated PBMCs, or DNA extracted from either of those sample types. TCRbeta CDR3 regions were amplified from genomic DNA using the immunoSEQ Assay, a bias-controlled multiplex PCR. In the paper's pipeline: Nucleated cell counts per sample were estimated from amplification of reference gene primers within the assay. To quantify the absolute abundance of each unique TCRbeta CDR3 rearrangement, sequence reads were collapsed and filtered. For each sample, productive Simpson clonality was calculated by taking the square root of Simpson's diversity index across productive rearrangements. TCRdb stores this immuneACCESS table with in-frame sequences only. Part of the clones is absent; in the studies checked, under half of the shortfall reflects unresolved V genes, and no reason is known for the rest. That table supplies the V and J calls and clone size; D and trimming were determined from the DNA. This sample lists 60,000 to 90,000 clones; approximately 86% were detected once. The ten top clones hold roughly a sixth of the sample.

The rearrangement joined TRBV19 to TRBJ2-7; the D gene is possibly TRBD1, with 6 bases matching. This TCR came from a human donor in a cohort sampled during active COVID-19. Sample: peripheral blood. The DNA sequence reads TGTGCCAGTAGTATAGATACAGGGAGATACGAGCAGTACTTC. It translates to CASSIDTGRYEQYF. Extended through the reference TRBV19 and TRBJ2-7 proteins, this CDR3 yields the full variable domain: DGGITQSPKYLFRKEGQNVTLSCEQNLNHDAMYWYRQDPGQGLRLIYYSQIVNDFQKGDIAEGYSVSREKKESFPLTVTSAQKNPTAFYLCASSIDTGRYEQYFGPGTRLTVT.